Listed below are T cell receptor beta chains from one sample, sequenced in a study of response to subunit inactivated influenza vaccine. TCRdb used MiXCR to reprocess the RT-PCR reads, holding one entry per CDR3 protein. Of about 700,000 distinct CDR3 sequences listed, 11% to 15% are singletons. The sample here was PBMCs from blood, taken around two weeks before vaccination. Receptors were obtained from a man in his fifties or sixties who received an inactivated influenza vaccine. The CDR3 runs from the conserved cysteine through the conserved F or W. D genes are given only for firm matches. Some rows mark clone size as missing; the rest say once, few, many or name a class of expanded clone.

>-|TRBV15|TRBJ1-5|many
TGTGCCACCAGCAGAGACCGTCGGGGACAGCCCCAGCATTTT
CATSRDRRGQPQHF
>-|TRBV5-5|TRBJ1-4|-
TGTGCCAGCAGCTTGGATACAGGACCAATTGAAAAACTGTTTTTT
CASSLDTGPIEKLFF
>-|TRBV30|TRBJ1-2|few
TGTGCCTGGAGTTTAGGGTATGGCTACACCTTC
CAWSLGYGYTF
>-|TRBV6-1|TRBJ1-5|few
TGTGCCAGCAGAACCTTCAGGGGCAGCAATCAGCCCCAGCATTTT
CASRTFRGSNQPQHF
>TRBD2|TRBV11-2|TRBJ2-1|few
TGTGCCAGCAGCTTAGATGAGGCTAGGACTAGCGGCAATGAGCAGTTCTTC
CASSLDEARTSGNEQFF
>TRBD1|TRBV14|TRBJ2-3|few
TGTGCCAGCAGCCATCACCCGGGACAGGGCCCAGATACGCAGTATTTT
CASSHHPGQGPDTQYF
>TRBD2|TRBV10-3|TRBJ2-3|-
TGTGCCATCAGTCTTACTAGCGGGGGACGCACAGATACGCAGTATTTT
CAISLTSGGRTDTQYF
>-|TRBV4-3|TRBJ1-2|-
TGCGCCAGCAGCCAAGAGTTGACCTTCTATGGCTACACCTTC
CASSQELTFYGYTF
>-|TRBV11-2|TRBJ2-5|-
TGTGCCAGCAGCTTGAGGGCTCAGGTAGAGACCCAGTACTTC
CASSLRAQVETQYF
>TRBD1|TRBV6-4|TRBJ2-2|-
TGTGCCAGCAGTAAGGACAGGGCTGGCACCGGGGAGCTGTTTTTT
CASSKDRAGTGELFF
>-|TRBV5-1|TRBJ2-3|many
TGCGCCAGCAGCTTGAACAGGGATACAGATACGCAGTATTTT
CASSLNRDTDTQYF
>TRBD2|TRBV9|TRBJ2-6|few
TGTGCCAGCAGCGTTACTGTAGCGGGCTCTGGGGCCAACGTCCTGACTTTC
CASSVTVAGSGANVLTF
>-|TRBV28|TRBJ2-5|many
TGTGCCAGCAATATACGACGGACACCAAAAGAGACCCAGTACTTC
CASNIRRTPKETQYF
>TRBD1|TRBV15|TRBJ1-1|few
TGTGCCACCAGCAGAGATCCGGGACAGGGGGCAAGAAAATCTGAAGCTTTCTTT
CATSRDPGQGARKSEAFF
>TRBD1|TRBV4-3|TRBJ1-2|few
TGCGCCAGCAGCCCACTGGGACAGGGCGACCCCTATGGCTACACCTTC
CASSPLGQGDPYGYTF
>-|TRBV14|TRBJ2-1|few
TGTGCCAGCAGCCAAGAAGGTTTGCGGGCTAATGAGCAGTTCTTC
CASSQEGLRANEQFF
>-|TRBV28|TRBJ2-1|few
TGTGCCAGCAGTTTAATGGAGACACAGAACAATGAGCAGTTCTTC
CASSLMETQNNEQFF
>-|TRBV4-3|TRBJ1-6|-
TGCGCCAGCAGCCAAGATTTTTTAAGCTCCTATAATTCACCCCTCCACTTT
CASSQDFLSSYNSPLHF
>-|TRBV28|TRBJ1-5|-
TGTGCCACCTGGACACTAAGCACGGATCAGCCCCAGCATTTT
CATWTLSTDQPQHF
>TRBD1|TRBV9|TRBJ1-1|-
TGTGCCAGCAGCCCGGGGACAGCAATTTTCCACACTGAAGCTTTCTTT
CASSPGTAIFHTEAFF
>-|TRBV5-6|TRBJ2-7|-
TGTGCCAGCAGCTTATCAGTTTTACTCTCCTACGAGCAGTACTTC
CASSLSVLLSYEQYF
>-|TRBV4-1|TRBJ2-1|few
TGCGCCAGCAGCCAAGATTCGCGGGGGACATACAATGAGCAGTTCTTC
CASSQDSRGTYNEQFF
>TRBD2|TRBV7-9|TRBJ2-7|few
TGTGCCAGCAGCCACGCCCTGGGTTTAGCGGGAGAGGACGAGCAGTACTTC
CASSHALGLAGEDEQYF
>-|TRBV5-1|TRBJ2-5|-
TGCGCCAGCAGCTCACTTCAGGGGTGGCAGACCCAGTACTTC
CASSSLQGWQTQYF
>-|TRBV4-2|TRBJ2-1|-
TGTGCCAGCGAAGCCCCCTCCAATGAGCAGTTCTTC
CASEAPSNEQFF
>-|TRBV14|TRBJ1-2|few
TGTGCCAGCAGCCAAGGCGTAGCCTTCTATGGCTACACCTTC
CASSQGVAFYGYTF
>TRBD1|TRBV7-8|TRBJ2-7|-
TGTGCCAGCAGCTACGGGGACAGGGTTTACGAGCAGTACTTC
CASSYGDRVYEQYF
>TRBD2|TRBV18|TRBJ2-5|-
TGTGCCAGCTCACCGAGGCGGGAGGGCCGCGAGACCCAGTACTTC
CASSPRREGRETQYF